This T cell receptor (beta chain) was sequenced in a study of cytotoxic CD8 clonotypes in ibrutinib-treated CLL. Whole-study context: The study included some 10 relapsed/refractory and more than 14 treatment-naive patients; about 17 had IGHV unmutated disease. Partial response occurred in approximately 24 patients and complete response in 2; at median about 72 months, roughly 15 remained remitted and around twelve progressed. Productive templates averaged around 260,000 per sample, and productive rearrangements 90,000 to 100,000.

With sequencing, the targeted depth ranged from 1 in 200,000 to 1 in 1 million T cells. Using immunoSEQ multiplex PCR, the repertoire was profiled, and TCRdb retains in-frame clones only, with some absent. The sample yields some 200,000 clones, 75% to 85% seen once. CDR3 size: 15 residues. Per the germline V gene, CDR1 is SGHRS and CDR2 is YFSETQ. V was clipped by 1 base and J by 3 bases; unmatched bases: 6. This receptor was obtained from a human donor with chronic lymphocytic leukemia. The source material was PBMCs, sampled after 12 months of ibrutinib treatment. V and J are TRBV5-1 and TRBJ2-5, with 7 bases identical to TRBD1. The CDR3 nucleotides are TGCGCCAGCAGCTTGTACAGGGGTGGGGAAGAGACCCAGTACTTC. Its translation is CASSLYRGGEETQYF.